This is a list of T cell receptor beta chains from one sample in a study of PD-1 and CTLA-4 blockade in melanoma. The repertoire was sequenced with immunoSEQ multiplex PCR; TCRdb's copy has only in-frame clones and lacks some. The sample consists of tens of thousands of clones, roughly 90% of them appearing once. Specimen: CD8+ T cells from peripheral blood, collected from a patient given anti-PD-1 treatment. These TCRs come from a human donor with melanoma. CDR3s leave out the opening cysteine and the closing phenylalanine or tryptophan. The order of the fields is J gene, V gene, CDR3 length, CDR3 protein.

j_gene: TRBJ1-5; v_gene: TRBV6-1; len: 18; CDR3aa: ASSDPRHGQGIFEGQPQH
j_gene: TRBJ2-3; v_gene: TRBV15; len: 13; CDR3aa: ATSRGQTSTDTQY
j_gene: TRBJ2-7; v_gene: TRBV2; len: 12; CDR3aa: ASTRLTSSYEQY
j_gene: TRBJ1-1; v_gene: TRBV6-5; len: 12; CDR3aa: ASHVIGDNTEAF
j_gene: TRBJ1-4; v_gene: TRBV5-4; len: 13; CDR3aa: ASSQSGAGNEKLF
j_gene: TRBJ2-7; v_gene: TRBV27; len: 11; CDR3aa: ASSAGASYEQY
j_gene: TRBJ2-1; v_gene: TRBV7-3; len: 12; CDR3aa: ASSSPTDYNEQF
j_gene: TRBJ2-1; v_gene: TRBV11-2; len: 16; CDR3aa: ASSSLRWRGTHHNEQF
j_gene: TRBJ2-1; v_gene: TRBV19; len: 10; CDR3aa: ASSIGGTEQF
j_gene: TRBJ2-1; v_gene: TRBV7-2; len: 13; CDR3aa: ASSPSESSYNEQF
j_gene: TRBJ2-5; v_gene: TRBV2; len: 15; CDR3aa: ASSLFGGQGWLKTQY
j_gene: TRBJ2-1; v_gene: TRBV11-2; len: 14; CDR3aa: ASSAGTSGSYNEQF
j_gene: TRBJ2-7; v_gene: TRBV6-2/TRBV6-3; len: 12; CDR3aa: ASSRGPEAYEQY